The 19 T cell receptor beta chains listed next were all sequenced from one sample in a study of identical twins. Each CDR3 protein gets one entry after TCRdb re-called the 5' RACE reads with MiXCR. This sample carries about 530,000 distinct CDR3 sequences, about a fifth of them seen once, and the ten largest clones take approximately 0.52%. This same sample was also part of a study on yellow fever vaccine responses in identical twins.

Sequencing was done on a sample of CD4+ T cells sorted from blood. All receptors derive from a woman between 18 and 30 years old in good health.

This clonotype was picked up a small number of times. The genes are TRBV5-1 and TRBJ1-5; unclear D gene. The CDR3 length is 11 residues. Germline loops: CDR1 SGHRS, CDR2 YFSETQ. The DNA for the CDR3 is TGCGCGAATAGCGGCAATCAGCCCCAGCATTTT. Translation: CANSGNQPQHF.

This chain's CDR3 is CASSLQVTSTDTQYF. The CDR3, as DNA: TGTGCCAGCAGTTTACAGGTTACTAGCACAGATACGCAGTATTTT. The rearrangement uses TRBV6-5 and TRBJ2-3; D is possibly TRBD1 (5 bases). CDR1 is MNHEY and CDR2 is SVGAGI in the germline V gene. V dropped 4 bases and J dropped 0 bases, with 11 bases sitting between them. The CDR3 totals 15 residues.

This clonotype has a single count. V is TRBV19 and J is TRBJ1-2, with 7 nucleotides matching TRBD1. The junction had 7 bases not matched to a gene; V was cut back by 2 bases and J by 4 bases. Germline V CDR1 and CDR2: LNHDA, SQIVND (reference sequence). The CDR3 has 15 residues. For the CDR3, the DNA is TGTGCCAGTAGTATAAGGCACAGGGGTAGCTATGGCTACACCTTC. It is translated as CASSIRHRGSYGYTF. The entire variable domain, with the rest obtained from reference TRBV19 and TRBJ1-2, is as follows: DGGITQSPKYLFRKEGQNVTLSCEQNLNHDAMYWYRQDPGQGLRLIYYSQIVNDFQKGDIAEGYSVSREKKESFPLTVTSAQKNPTAFYLCASSIRHRGSYGYTFGSGTRLTVV.

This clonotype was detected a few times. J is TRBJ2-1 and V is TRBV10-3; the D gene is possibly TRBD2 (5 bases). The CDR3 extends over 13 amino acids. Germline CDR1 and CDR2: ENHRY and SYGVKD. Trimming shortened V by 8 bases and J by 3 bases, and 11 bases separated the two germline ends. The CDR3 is CAIYSGNYNEQFF. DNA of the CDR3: TGTGCCATCTATTCGGGGAACTACAATGAGCAGTTCTTC.

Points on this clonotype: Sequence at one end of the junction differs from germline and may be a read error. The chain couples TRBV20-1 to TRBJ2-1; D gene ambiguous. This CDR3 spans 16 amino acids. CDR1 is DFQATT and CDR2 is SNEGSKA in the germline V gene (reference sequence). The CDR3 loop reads CSARVAAPDSYNEQFF. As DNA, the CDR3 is TGCAGTGCTAGAGTAGCAGCGCCAGACTCCTACAATGAGCAGTTCTTT.

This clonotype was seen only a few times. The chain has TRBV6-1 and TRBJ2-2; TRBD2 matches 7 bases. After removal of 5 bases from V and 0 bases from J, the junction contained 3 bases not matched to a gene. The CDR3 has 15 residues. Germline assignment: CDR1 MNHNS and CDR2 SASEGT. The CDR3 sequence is CASSSGASNTGELFF. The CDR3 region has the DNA TGTGCCAGCAGTAGCGGGGCCTCGAACACCGGGGAGCTGTTTTTT.

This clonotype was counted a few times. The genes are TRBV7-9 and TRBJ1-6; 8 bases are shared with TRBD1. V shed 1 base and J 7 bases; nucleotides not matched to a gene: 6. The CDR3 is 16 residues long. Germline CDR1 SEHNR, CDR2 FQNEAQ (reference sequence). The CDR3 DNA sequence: TGTGCCAGCAGCTTAGGACGACAGGGGAGAAATTCACCCCTCCACTTT. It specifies CASSLGRQGRNSPLHF.

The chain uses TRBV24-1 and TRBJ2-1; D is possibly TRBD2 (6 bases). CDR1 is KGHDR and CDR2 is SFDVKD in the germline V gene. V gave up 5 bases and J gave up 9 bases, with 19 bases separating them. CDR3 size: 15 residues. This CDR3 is CATSGGGLALGEQFF. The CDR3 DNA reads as TGTGCCACCAGTGGGGGCGGGCTAGCGCTCGGTGAGCAGTTCTTC.

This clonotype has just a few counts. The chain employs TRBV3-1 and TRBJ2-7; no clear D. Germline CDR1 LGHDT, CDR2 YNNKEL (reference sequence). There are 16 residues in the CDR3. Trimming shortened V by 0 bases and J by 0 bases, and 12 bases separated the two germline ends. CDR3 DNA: TGTGCCAGCAGCCAAGAGCAACACATCTACTCCTACGAGCAGTACTTC. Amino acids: CASSQEQHIYSYEQYF.

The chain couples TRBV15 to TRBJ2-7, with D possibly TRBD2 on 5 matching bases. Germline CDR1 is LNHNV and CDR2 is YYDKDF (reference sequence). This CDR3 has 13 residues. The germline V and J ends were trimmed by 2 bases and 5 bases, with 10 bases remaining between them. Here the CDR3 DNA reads TGTGCCACCAGCAGAAGCTCGGGGAACGAGCAGTACGTC. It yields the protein CATSRSSGNEQYV.

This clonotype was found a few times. For the CDR3, the DNA is TGTGCCAGCAGCAGCCCGGGAGGGAATATTTGCAATGAGCAGTTCTTC. Its protein is CASSSPGGNICNEQFF. The chain is built from TRBV21-1 and TRBJ2-1; no check of the table's D call, TRBD2, against the DNA was made. TRBV21-1 is recorded as a pseudogene. The CDR3 is 16 residues long.

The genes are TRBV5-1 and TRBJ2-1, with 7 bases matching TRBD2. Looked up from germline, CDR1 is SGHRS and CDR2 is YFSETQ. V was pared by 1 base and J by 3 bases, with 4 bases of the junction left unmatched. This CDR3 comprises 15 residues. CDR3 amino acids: CASSLTSVIYNEQFF. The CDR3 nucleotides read TGCGCCAGCAGCTTGACTAGCGTGATCTACAATGAGCAGTTCTTC.

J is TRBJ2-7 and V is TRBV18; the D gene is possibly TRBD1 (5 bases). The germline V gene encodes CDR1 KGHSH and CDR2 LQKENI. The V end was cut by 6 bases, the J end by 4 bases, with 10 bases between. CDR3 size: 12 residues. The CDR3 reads CASSQGVYEQYF. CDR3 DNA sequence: TGTGCCAGCTCCCAGGGCGTGTACGAGCAGTACTTC. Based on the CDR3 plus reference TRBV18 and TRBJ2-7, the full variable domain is NAGVMQNPRHLVRRRGQEARLRCSPMKGHSHVYWYRQLPEEGLKFMVYLQKENIIDESGMPKERFSAEFPKEGPSILRIQQVVRGDSAAYFCASSQGVYEQYFGPGTRLTVT.

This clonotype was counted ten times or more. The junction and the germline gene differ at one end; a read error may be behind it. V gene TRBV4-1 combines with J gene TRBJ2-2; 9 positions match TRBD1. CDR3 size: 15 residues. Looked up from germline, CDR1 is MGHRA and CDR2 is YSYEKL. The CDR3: CASSQGQGNTGELFF. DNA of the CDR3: TGTGCCAGCAGCCAGGGACAGGGGAACACCGGGGAGCTGTTTTTT.

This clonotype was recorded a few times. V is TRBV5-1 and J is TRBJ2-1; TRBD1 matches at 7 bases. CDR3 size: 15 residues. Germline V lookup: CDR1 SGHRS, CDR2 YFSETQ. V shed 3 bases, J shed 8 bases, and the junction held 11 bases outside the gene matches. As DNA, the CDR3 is TGCGCCAGCAGCTCACCGACAGGGCCGACGGATGAGCAGTTCTTC. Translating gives CASSSPTGPTDEQFF.

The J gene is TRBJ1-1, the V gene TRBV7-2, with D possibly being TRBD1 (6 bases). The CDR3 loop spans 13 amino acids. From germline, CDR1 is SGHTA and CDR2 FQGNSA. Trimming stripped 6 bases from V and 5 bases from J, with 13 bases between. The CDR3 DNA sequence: TGTGCCAGCAGGAGGGGGAGGGAAACTGAAGCTTTCTTT. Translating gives CASRRGRETEAFF.

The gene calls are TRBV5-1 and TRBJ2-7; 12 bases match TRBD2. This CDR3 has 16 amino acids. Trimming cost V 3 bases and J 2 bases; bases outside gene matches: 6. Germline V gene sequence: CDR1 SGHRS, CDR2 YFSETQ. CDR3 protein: CASSSGLAGPAYEQYF. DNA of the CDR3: TGCGCCAGCAGCTCCGGACTAGCGGGACCAGCCTACGAGCAGTACTTC. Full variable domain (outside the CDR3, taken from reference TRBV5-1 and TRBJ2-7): KAGVTQTPRYLIKTRGQQVTLSCSPISGHRSVSWYQQTPGQGLQFLFEYFSETQRNKGNFPGRFSGRQFSNSRSEMNVSTLELGDSALYLCASSSGLAGPAYEQYFGPGTRLTVT.

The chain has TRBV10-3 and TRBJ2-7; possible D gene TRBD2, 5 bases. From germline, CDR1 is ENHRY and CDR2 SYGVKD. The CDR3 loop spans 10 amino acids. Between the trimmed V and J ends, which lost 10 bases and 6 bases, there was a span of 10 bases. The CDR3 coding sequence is TGTGCCACCGGGATGTCCGAGCAGTACTTC. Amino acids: CATGMSEQYF.

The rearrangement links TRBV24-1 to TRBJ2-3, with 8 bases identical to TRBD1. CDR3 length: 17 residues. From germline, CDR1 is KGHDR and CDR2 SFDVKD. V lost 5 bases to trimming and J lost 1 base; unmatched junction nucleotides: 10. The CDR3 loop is CATSAGTGRSGTDTQYF. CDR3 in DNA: TGTGCCACCAGTGCCGGGACAGGACGATCGGGCACAGATACGCAGTATTTT.